A selection of T cell receptor beta chains follows, all from one sample in a study of molecular identifiers for immune sequencing clone quantification. One entry per CDR3 protein, called by TCRdb with MiXCR from the PCR reads. The sample includes approximately 680,000 distinct CDR3 sequences, 25% of them seen just once. Sequenced input: naive CD8+ T cells from blood, with Jurkat cell RNA spiked in. These receptors were taken from a human donor in good health. Some libraries in this study had Jurkat cell RNA spiked in. CDR3s leave out the opening cysteine and the closing phenylalanine or tryptophan. The order of the fields is V gene, J gene, CDR3 protein.

TRBV5-1	TRBJ1-2	ASRDLDYGFT
TRBV7-9	TRBJ1-1	ASSPGSTSEAF
TRBV6-5	TRBJ1-5	ASSQDSLNQPQH
TRBV4-3	TRBJ2-3	ASSQAPSGTRLIADTQY
TRBV7-2	TRBJ2-7	ASSPHSVGYEQY
TRBV7-9	TRBJ1-1	ASSPNRDPIPEAF
TRBV27	TRBJ1-1	ASTPGQGSSEAF
TRBV7-2	TRBJ2-1	ASSFLGSSYNEQF
TRBV5-6	TRBJ2-7	ASSLARDSRSYEQY
TRBV30	TRBJ2-7	AWSGAGAQH
TRBV24-1	TRBJ2-5	ATSDELQETQY
TRBV14	TRBJ2-3	ASSQVVSISTDTQY
TRBV7-8	TRBJ1-4	ASTPIFGNEKLF
TRBV4-3	TRBJ1-1	ASSQERQQNTEAF
TRBV29-1	TRBJ1-4	SVEEGGLATNEKLF
TRBV12-3/TRBV12-4	TRBJ1-3	ASTQPRGPGNTIY
TRBV9	TRBJ2-1	ASSAGPSSDNEQF
TRBV6-5	TRBJ1-2	ASSYSIEYGDNYGYT
TRBV29-1	TRBJ2-7	SAGLAGEGIEQY
TRBV6-2/TRBV6-3	TRBJ2-7	AIATSYEQY
TRBV12-5	TRBJ2-1	ASGPGGLGNEQF
TRBV27	TRBJ2-7	ASSFGLVGDEQY
TRBV12-3/TRBV12-4	TRBJ2-4	ASSPSSGALAKNIQY